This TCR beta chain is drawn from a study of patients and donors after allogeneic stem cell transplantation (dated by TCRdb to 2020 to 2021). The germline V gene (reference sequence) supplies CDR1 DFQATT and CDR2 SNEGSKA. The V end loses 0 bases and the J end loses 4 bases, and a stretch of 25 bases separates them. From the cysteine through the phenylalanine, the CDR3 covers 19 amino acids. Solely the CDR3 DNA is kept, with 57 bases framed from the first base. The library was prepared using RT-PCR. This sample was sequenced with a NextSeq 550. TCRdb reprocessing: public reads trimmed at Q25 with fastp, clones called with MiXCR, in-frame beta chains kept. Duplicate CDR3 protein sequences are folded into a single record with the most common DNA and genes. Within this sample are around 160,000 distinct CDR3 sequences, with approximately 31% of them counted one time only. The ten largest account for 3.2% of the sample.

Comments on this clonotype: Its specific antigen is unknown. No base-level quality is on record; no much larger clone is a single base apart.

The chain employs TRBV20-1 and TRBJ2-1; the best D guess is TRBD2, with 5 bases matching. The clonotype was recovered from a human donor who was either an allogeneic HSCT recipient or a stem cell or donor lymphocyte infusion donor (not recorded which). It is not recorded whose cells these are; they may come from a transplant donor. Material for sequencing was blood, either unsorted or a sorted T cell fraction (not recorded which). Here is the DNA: TGCAGTGCTAGAGATGCCCTAGCTGTGAGGGTAAGGGATTACAATGAGCAGTTCTTC. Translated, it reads CSARDALAVRVRDYNEQFF.